The 5 T cell receptor beta chains listed next were all sequenced from one sample in a study of response to subunit inactivated influenza vaccine. TCRdb itself ran the RT-PCR reads through MiXCR, one entry per CDR3 protein. The sample has 710,000 or so distinct CDR3 sequences, 15% to 19% seen once. Sequenced material: PBMCs from blood, taken 11 to 12 days after vaccination. The origin of the receptors is a man in his fifties who received an inactivated influenza vaccine.

The table lists this clonotype with a few counts. The chain has TRBV2 and TRBJ1-4; D is ambiguous. Trimming took off 6 bases at V and 4 bases at J, with 18 bases between the two ends. Per germline, CDR1 SNHLY and CDR2 FYNNEI. CDR3 length equals 16 residues. CDR3: CASRGIVGSSNEKLFF. The CDR3 region has the DNA TGTGCCAGCAGGGGGATCGTAGGGTCAAGTAATGAAAAACTGTTTTTT.

This clonotype was counted ten times or more. CDR3 DNA sequence: TGTGCCAGCAGTTTAATTTCTGGGGCCAACGTCCTGACTTTC. This translates into CASSLISGANVLTF. The genes are TRBV6-5 and TRBJ2-6; no firm D call. V lost 4 bases and J lost 1, with 5 bases in between. Looked up from germline, CDR1 is MNHEY and CDR2 is SVGAGI. The CDR3 spans 14 residues.

The chain is built from TRBV4-2 and TRBJ1-6, with D possibly TRBD1 on 6 matching bases. The CDR3 totals 15 residues. Germline V gene lookup returns CDR1 LGHNA and CDR2 YNFKEQ. Trimming removed 1 base from V and 6 bases from J, with 10 bases in between. The CDR3 DNA sequence: TGTGCCAGCAGCCAAGGACAGGTTTTTAATTCACCCCTCCACTTT. Encoded protein: CASSQGQVFNSPLHF.

The J gene is TRBJ2-1, the V gene TRBV6-2 or TRBV6-3; D is unclear. The CDR3 length is 12 residues. From germline, CDR1 is MNHEY and CDR2 SVGEGT. Trimming pared 0 bases from V and 14 bases from J, leaving 11 bases between. The CDR3 bases are TGTGCCAGCAGTTACTCTTTACACCCCGAGTTCTTC. Translated, it gives CASSYSLHPEFF.

The V call is TRBV20-1, the J call TRBJ2-5, with 7 nucleotides matching TRBD2. The length of the CDR3 is 15 residues. Germline-derived CDR1 and CDR2 are DFQATT and SNEGSKA (reference sequence). Trimming removed 3 bases from V and 1 base from J; junction bases left unmatched: 8. The CDR3 coding sequence is TGCAGTGCTAGTCCGGCTAGCGGAACCCAAGAGACCCAGTACTTC. It is translated as CSASPASGTQETQYF.